The 31 T cell receptor beta chains given below trace back to one sample, sequenced in a study of OX40 agonist ivuxolimab in advanced cancers. The library was prepared using the immunoSEQ multiplex PCR assay. TCRdb's version of the immuneACCESS table is confined to in-frame rearrangements and falls short of the full clone set. An unresolved V gene accounts for under half of the shortfall where checked; the remainder is of unknown origin. Counted in this sample were about 94,000 clones; roughly 84% of them appeared once. The top ten constitute 0.25% to 0.3% of the sample. Sequences were derived from CD4+ or CD8+ T cells sorted from blood, sampled in a trial of the OX40 agonist ivuxolimab. Receptor source: an adult with an advanced solid tumor such as melanoma, head and neck, liver or kidney cancer.

Concerning this clone: Other nucleotide sequences in the sample specify the same CDR3. V usage is TRBV6-1 and J usage is TRBJ1-1; D gene ambiguous. The CDR3 spans 14 residues. Trimming cost V 3 bases and J 1 base, with 9 bases left between them. Germline-derived CDR1 and CDR2 are MNHNS and SASEGT. CDR3 region: CASSEGTPNTEAFF. Written as DNA, the CDR3 is TGTGCCAGCAGTGAGGGAACACCGAACACTGAAGCTTTCTTT.

The chain links TRBV6-6 to TRBJ2-1; maybe TRBD1 (6 bases). V shed 5 bases and J shed 4 bases, with 12 bases lying between them. CDR3 size: 14 residues. The germline V gene encodes CDR1 MNHNY and CDR2 SVGAGI (reference sequence). CDR3 in DNA: TGTGCCAGCAGTCTCCGGACAGATTACAATGAGCAGTTCTTC. Encoded protein: CASSLRTDYNEQFF.

The chain couples TRBV18 to TRBJ1-2; 11 nucleotides align to TRBD1. V lost 3 bases and J lost 6; bases outside the gene matches: 6. The CDR3 has 15 residues. The germline gives CDR1 KGHSH, CDR2 LQKENI. CDR3 nucleotides: TGTGCCAGCTCACCTGAACCGGGACAGGGGGATGGCTACACCTTC. This codes for CASSPEPGQGDGYTF.

This chain connects TRBV7-9 to TRBJ2-7; D is possibly TRBD2 (6 bases). Germline assignment: CDR1 SEHNR and CDR2 FQNEAQ (reference sequence). Trimming cost V 3 bases and J 3 bases, with 9 bases left between them. CDR3 length: 13 amino acids. DNA for the CDR3: TGTGCCAGCAGCTTGGGGACTGTCTACGAGCAGTACTTC. The encoded protein is CASSLGTVYEQYF.

The chain combines TRBV28 with TRBJ2-1; 13 bases are shared with TRBD2. V lost 6 bases, J lost 5 bases, and 10 bases stayed unmatched. CDR1 is MDHEN and CDR2 is SYDVKM in the germline V gene. The CDR3 has 17 amino acids. The CDR3 DNA sequence: TGTGCCAGCAGCTTGTGGAGACTAGCGGGGGGTCACAATGAGCAGTTCTTC. It encodes CASSLWRLAGGHNEQFF.

This chain connects TRBV7-9 to TRBJ1-3, with 8 bases that match TRBD1. V shed 3 bases and J 4 bases; nucleotides not matched to a gene: 2. This CDR3 spans 14 amino acids. Germline values: CDR1 SEHNR, CDR2 FQNEAQ (reference sequence). CDR3 DNA: TGTGCCAGCAGCTTCGGGGACAGGGGAAACACCATATATTTT. Translating it yields CASSFGDRGNTIYF.

The rearrangement links TRBV5-1 to TRBJ2-5, with 10 bases identical to TRBD2. This CDR3 region has 16 residues. Trimming cost V 7 bases and J 2 bases; bases outside gene matches: 11. Germline loops: CDR1 SGHRS, CDR2 YFSETQ. The CDR3 nucleotides are TGCGCCAGCTCCGGAGGTCTAGCGGGGGTGCAAGAGACCCAGTACTTC. Protein product: CASSGGLAGVQETQYF.

This clone was seen only once. This chain links TRBV11-2 with TRBJ1-1, with D unresolved. Trimming shortened V by 7 bases and J by 1 base, and 10 bases separated the two germline ends. Germline lookup yields CDR1 SGHAT and CDR2 FQNNGV. This CDR3 region has 13 residues. The CDR3 DNA follows: TGTGCCAGCACTATTCGACAGAACACTGAAGCTTTCTTT. Translation gives CASTIRQNTEAFF.

The chain joins TRBV7-2 to TRBJ1-5, with 7 nucleotides matching TRBD1. This CDR3 spans 15 amino acids. Per the germline V gene, CDR1 is SGHTA and CDR2 is FQGNSA. V shed 3 bases, J shed 5 bases, and the junction held 7 bases outside the gene matches. The CDR3 sequence: CASSFRQGSDQPQHF. The CDR3 DNA follows: TGTGCCAGCAGCTTCCGACAGGGTAGTGATCAGCCCCAGCATTTT.

The V call is TRBV6-5, the J call TRBJ1-2; no firm D call. V gave up 5 bases and J gave up 7 bases, with 11 bases separating them. This CDR3 spans 12 amino acids. CDR1 and CDR2 from the germline V gene are MNHEY and SVGAGI. CDR3 coding DNA: TGTGCCAGCAGTCGTAGTATGGGTGGCTACACCTTC. It codes for CASSRSMGGYTF.

The CDR3 DNA is TGTGCCAGTAGTACCAGGGGCCGTACCTACGAGCAGTACTTC. It specifies CASSTRGRTYEQYF. The chain recombines TRBV19 with TRBJ2-7; a weak D match, TRBD1 (6 bases). The germline V and J ends were trimmed by 4 bases and 2 bases, with 12 bases remaining between them. The CDR3 is 14 residues long. Germline V CDR1 and CDR2: LNHDA, SQIVND (reference sequence). The full variable domain, rest sourced from reference TRBV19 and TRBJ2-7, is DGGITQSPKYLFRKEGQNVTLSCEQNLNHDAMYWYRQDPGQGLRLIYYSQIVNDFQKGDIAEGYSVSREKKESFPLTVTSAQKNPTAFYLCASSTRGRTYEQYFGPGTRLTVT.

V is TRBV19 and J is TRBJ2-7; 9 bases line up with TRBD1. With 9 bases clipped from V and 4 bases from J, the junction kept 10 bases outside the gene matches. The CDR3 is 14 amino acids. The germline CDR1 and CDR2 sequences are LNHDA and SQIVND (reference sequence). The CDR3 here is CARNPTGGRYEQYF. The DNA of the CDR3 is TGTGCCAGAAATCCAACAGGGGGCCGATACGAGCAGTACTTC.

The chain combines TRBV7-2 with TRBJ2-5; tentative D call: TRBD1 (6 bases). The CDR3 runs 15 residues. V lost 4 bases, J lost 2 bases, and 14 bases lay in between. The germline V gene has CDR1 SGHTA and CDR2 FQGNSA. CDR3 sequence (DNA): TGTGCCAGCAGCTCACAGGGTGCTTATCAAGAGACCCAGTACTTC. Protein sequence: CASSSQGAYQETQYF. Based on the CDR3 plus reference TRBV7-2 and TRBJ2-5, the full variable domain is GAGVSQSPSNKVTEKGKDVELRCDPISGHTALYWYRQSLGQGLEFLIYFQGNSAPDKSGLPSDRFSAERTGGSVSTLTIQRTQQEDSAVYLCASSSQGAYQETQYFGPGTRLLVL.

V usage is TRBV18 and J usage is TRBJ2-7; 12 bases map to TRBD2. This CDR3 has 18 residues. The germline CDR1 and CDR2 sequences are KGHSH and LQKENI. Losses at the gene ends were 1 base for V and 3 bases for J; bases not matched to a gene: 10. CDR3 amino acids: CASSPQASGGAFRYEQYF. As DNA, the CDR3 is TGTGCCAGCTCACCACAGGCTAGCGGGGGGGCCTTTCGCTACGAGCAGTACTTC.

The chain is built from TRBV6-5 and TRBJ2-1; 8 nucleotides match TRBD1. The CDR3 length is 11 residues. Germline V CDR1 and CDR2: MNHEY, SVGAGI. The junction had 7 bases not matched to a gene; V was cut back by 8 bases and J by 13 bases. CDR3 sequence: CASYRDRSQFF. CDR3 sequence (DNA): TGTGCCAGCTATCGGGACAGGTCTCAGTTCTTC.

V and J are TRBV15 and TRBJ2-7; 10 bases agree with TRBD1. The CDR3 contains 15 residues. Germline CDR1 is LNHNV and CDR2 is YYDKDF (reference sequence). V trimming: 5 bases; J trimming: 2 bases; junction bases outside the gene matches: 6. CDR3 in amino acids: CATSPGGTGAYEQYF. The CDR3 DNA sequence: TGTGCCACCAGCCCGGGAGGGACAGGGGCCTACGAGCAGTACTTC. The whole variable domain, filled in from reference TRBV15 and TRBJ2-7, reads DAMVIQNPRYQVTQFGKPVTLSCSQTLNHNVMYWYQQKSSQAPKLLFHYYDKDFNNEADTPDNFQSRRPNTSFCFLDIRSPGLGDTAMYLCATSPGGTGAYEQYFGPGTRLTVT.

The chain carries TRBV27 and TRBJ2-1, with D uncertain. The CDR3 length is 16 residues. Germline lookup yields CDR1 MNHEY and CDR2 SMNVEV (reference sequence). V was clipped by 3 bases and J by 0 bases, with 12 bases between them. The DNA of the CDR3 is TGTGCCAGCAGTTTGGGCAGCCTTAGCTCCTACAATGAGCAGTTCTTC. It specifies CASSLGSLSSYNEQFF.

V usage is TRBV19 and J usage is TRBJ2-5, with 7 bases fitting TRBD2. Germline V CDR1 and CDR2: LNHDA, SQIVND (reference sequence). The CDR3 runs 13 residues. V lost 9 bases and J lost 5; bases outside the gene matches: 9. CDR3 DNA sequence: TGTGCCAGCGGCAGCCTGGGGGGGGAGACCCAGTACTTC. It encodes CASGSLGGETQYF.

The chain carries TRBV6-5 and TRBJ2-2; tentatively, D is TRBD2 (5 bases). This CDR3 has 11 amino acids. Germline lookup yields CDR1 MNHEY and CDR2 SVGAGI. Between the trimmed V and J ends, which lost 6 bases and 9 bases, there was a span of 8 bases. CDR3 sequence (DNA): TGTGCCAGCAGGGGGAGCTGGGAGCTGTTTTTT. Translating it yields CASRGSWELFF.

CDR3 in DNA: TGTGCCAGCAGCTTAACTGGGGAAAGCACAGATACGCAGTATTTT. This gives the protein CASSLTGESTDTQYF. J is TRBJ2-3 and V is TRBV7-7; no clear D. The V end was cut by 2 bases, the J end by 0 bases, with 9 bases between. This CDR3 is 15 amino acids long. CDR1 SSHAT and CDR2 FNYEAQ come from the germline V gene (reference sequence). Together with reference TRBV7-7 and TRBJ2-3, the CDR3 gives the full variable domain: GAGVSQSPRYKVTKRGQDVTLRCDPISSHATLYWYQQALGQGPEFLTYFNYEAQPDKSGLPSDRFSAERPEGSISTLTIQRTEQRDSAMYRCASSLTGESTDTQYFGPGTRLTVL.

The chain links TRBV5-4 to TRBJ2-1; D is perhaps TRBD1 (6 bases). The CDR3 covers 14 residues. Per germline, CDR1 SGHNT and CDR2 YYREEE (reference sequence). V lost 4 bases and J lost 3, with 11 bases in between. The CDR3 loop is CASSVDSHYNEQFF. For the CDR3, the DNA is TGTGCCAGCAGCGTGGACAGTCACTACAATGAGCAGTTCTTC.

V is TRBV6-5 and J is TRBJ2-7, with D maybe TRBD1 (5 bases). The V end was cut by 5 bases, the J end by 2 bases, with 13 bases between. Germline assignment: CDR1 MNHEY and CDR2 SVGAGI. CDR3 length equals 14 residues. CDR3 nucleotides: TGTGCCAGCAGTAACACCGACAGTGCCTACGAGCAGTACTTC. Encoded protein: CASSNTDSAYEQYF.

This clone is a singleton in its sample. V gene TRBV7-8 combines with J gene TRBJ1-5, with D possibly TRBD1 on 5 matching bases. The V end was cut by 8 bases, the J end by 2 bases, with 19 bases between. This CDR3 spans 16 amino acids. CDR1 SGHVS and CDR2 FQNEAQ come from the germline V gene. The CDR3 nucleotides are TGTGCCAGCGGAACAAGGGACCGAGGACGCAATCAGCCCCAGCATTTT. It yields the protein CASGTRDRGRNQPQHF. The whole variable domain, remainder taken from reference TRBV7-8 and TRBJ1-5, is GAGVSQSPRYKVAKRGQDVALRCDPISGHVSLFWYQQALGQGPEFLTYFQNEAQLDKSGLPSDRFFAERPEGSVSTLKIQRTQQEDSAVYLCASGTRDRGRNQPQHFGDGTRLSIL.

CDR3 protein: CASSHPPRQTFQETQYF. The CDR3 DNA reads as TGTGCCAGCTCTCACCCCCCGAGACAGACCTTCCAAGAGACCCAGTACTTC. This sequence joins TRBV18 and TRBJ2-5; possible D gene TRBD1, 5 bases. Trimming cost V 6 bases and J 1 base, with 21 bases left between them. Germline values: CDR1 KGHSH, CDR2 LQKENI. The CDR3 totals 17 residues.

The rearrangement links TRBV5-4 to TRBJ2-5; unclear D gene. CDR1 and CDR2 (germline): SGHNT, YYREEE (reference sequence). V dropped 4 bases and J dropped 4 bases, with 11 bases sitting between them. This CDR3 spans 13 amino acids. For the CDR3, the DNA is TGTGCCAGCAGCACCTTCTCTGGAGAGACCCAGTACTTC. Its translation is CASSTFSGETQYF.

The rearrangement joins TRBV30 to TRBJ1-1; 7 bases align to TRBD1. This CDR3 region has 15 residues. The germline V gene has CDR1 GTSNPN and CDR2 SVGIG (reference sequence). Trimming at V came to 1 base and at J to 0 bases, leaving 5 bases not matched to a gene. CDR3 DNA: TGTGCCTGGAGTGGGGGGACAGACATGAACACTGAAGCTTTCTTT. Encoded protein: CAWSGGTDMNTEAFF.

This chain joins TRBV30 and TRBJ1-1, with TRBD1 matching over 10 bases. V gave up 3 bases and J gave up 10 bases; unmatched junction bases: 5. CDR3 length: 12 amino acids. Per the germline V gene, CDR1 is GTSNPN and CDR2 is SVGIG (reference sequence). The CDR3 DNA reads TGTGCCTGGAGCGCCCGGGACAGGGGAGCTTTCTTT. Translating gives CAWSARDRGAFF.

The V gene is TRBV2, the J gene TRBJ2-1; 13 bases are a match to TRBD2. V trimming: 5 bases; J trimming: 9 bases; junction bases outside the gene matches: 4. Germline V CDR1 and CDR2: SNHLY, FYNNEI. This CDR3 comprises 14 residues. The CDR3: CASSPGLAGVEQFF. The CDR3 DNA reads as TGTGCCAGCAGTCCCGGACTAGCGGGGGTTGAGCAGTTCTTC.

As for this clone: Relative to the germline gene, one junction end is altered; a read error may explain this. V usage is TRBV6-1 and J usage is TRBJ2-4; unclear D gene. The CDR3 covers 12 residues. Germline V CDR1 and CDR2: MNHNS, SASEGT. The CDR3 sequence: CASSDSTLALDF. The CDR3 DNA follows: TGTGCCAGCAGTGATTCTACACTGGCTTTGGACTTC.

This chain uses TRBV7-8 with TRBJ1-5; the D gene is possibly TRBD1 (5 bases). This CDR3 has 16 amino acids. V dropped 8 bases and J dropped 0 bases, with 17 bases sitting between them. Germline CDR1 reads SGHVS; CDR2 reads FQNEAQ. CDR3 nucleotides: TGTGCCAGCCAAATGAGCCGGGACCTTAGCAATCAGCCCCAGCATTTT. This gives the protein CASQMSRDLSNQPQHF.

The rearrangement links TRBV5-1 to TRBJ2-7; D is possibly TRBD2 (5 bases). Germline-derived CDR1 and CDR2 are SGHRS and YFSETQ. This CDR3 comprises 14 residues. V was cut by 0 bases and J by 0 bases, with 7 bases left in between. CDR3 DNA sequence: TGCGCCAGCAGCTTGGGGACTTCCTCCTACGAGCAGTACTTC. This sequence encodes CASSLGTSSYEQYF.